This T cell receptor (beta chain) stems from a study of memory CD4+ T cells and cytomegalovirus serostatus. Study-level information: Of the healthy Belgian adults, eight or nine were CMV seropositive and more than 20 seronegative. Study findings and constraints: Of 164 reported CMV TCRbeta sequences, 65 to 85 were found in memory CD4+ repertoires.

Using immunoSEQ multiplex PCR, the repertoire was profiled, and TCRdb retains in-frame clones only, with some absent. The table records under 45,000 clones, roughly four fifths of them present only once. The sort gate was single viable CD3+CD4+CD8-CD45RO+ cells for memory CD4+ T cells. Donors' CMV status reflects serum IgG against pp150, pp28, p38, p52. About this clone itself: Its target is unknown.

The sequenced sample was memory CD4+ T cells from blood. The receptor was derived from an adult in good health and CMV-seronegative.

The CDR3 bases are TGTGCCAGTAAGGTCCGGGGGCTGAACACTGAAGCTTTCTTT. Residues: CASKVRGLNTEAFF. The chain carries TRBV19 and TRBJ1-1; D perhaps matches TRBD1 (6 bases). The germline gives CDR1 LNHDA, CDR2 SQIVND (reference sequence). This CDR3 comprises 14 residues. The V and J ends lost 7 bases and 0 bases respectively, with 12 bases between them.